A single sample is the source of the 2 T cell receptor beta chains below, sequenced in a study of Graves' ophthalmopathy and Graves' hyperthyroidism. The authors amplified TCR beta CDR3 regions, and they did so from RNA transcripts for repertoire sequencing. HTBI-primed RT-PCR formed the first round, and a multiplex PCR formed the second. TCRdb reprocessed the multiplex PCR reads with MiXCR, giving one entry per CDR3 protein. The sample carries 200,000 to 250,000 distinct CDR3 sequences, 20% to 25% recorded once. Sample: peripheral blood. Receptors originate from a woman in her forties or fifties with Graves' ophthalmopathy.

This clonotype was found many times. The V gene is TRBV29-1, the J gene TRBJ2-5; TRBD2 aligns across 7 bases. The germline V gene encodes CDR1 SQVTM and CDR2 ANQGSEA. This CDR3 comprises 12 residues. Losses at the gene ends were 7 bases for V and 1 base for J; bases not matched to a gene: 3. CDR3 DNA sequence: TGCAGCGGGGGGACTACCCAAGAGACCCAGTACTTC. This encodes CSGGTTQETQYF.

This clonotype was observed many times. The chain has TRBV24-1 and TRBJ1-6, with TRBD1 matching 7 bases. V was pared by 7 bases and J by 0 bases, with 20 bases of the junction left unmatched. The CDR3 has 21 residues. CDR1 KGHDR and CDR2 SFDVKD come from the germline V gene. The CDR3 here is CATRKRGPGQLPFSYNSPLHF. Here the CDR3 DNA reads TGTGCCACCAGAAAGAGGGGGCCGGGACAGCTACCTTTCTCCTATAATTCACCCCTCCACTTT.